The 26 T cell receptor beta chains below all came from one sample that was sequenced in a study of T cell responses to AZD1222 COVID-19 vaccine. Repertoires were generated with immunoSEQ multiplex PCR, while TCRdb's copy carries only in-frame clones and drops some. Seen here are under 200,000 clones, just over 90% observed once, and the top ten hold approximately 4%. This specimen consisted of peripheral blood, obtained 28 days after the second dose of the MenACWY control vaccine. The receptor source for this set is an adult who received the MenACWY meningococcal vaccine as a control.

This clone was seen more than once but under ten times. The rearrangement joins TRBV4-1 to TRBJ2-7; weak D call: TRBD2 (6 bases). Trimming took 5 bases from V and 2 from J, leaving 16 bases between them. Germline loops: CDR1 MGHRA, CDR2 YSYEKL. The CDR3 contains 15 residues. CDR3 sequence (DNA): TGCGCCAGCAGCACAACCGGGACTGGAGCCTACGAGCAGTACTTC. It is translated as CASSTTGTGAYEQYF.

This chain joins TRBV24-1 and TRBJ1-1, with 8 bases that match TRBD1. Germline assignment: CDR1 KGHDR and CDR2 SFDVKD. Germline trimming cut 7 bases from V and 1 base from J; bases unmatched to any gene: 4. The CDR3 is made up of 14 amino acids. CDR3 residues: CATRGTGWNTEAFF. Here the CDR3 DNA reads TGTGCCACCAGGGGGACAGGTTGGAACACTGAAGCTTTCTTT.

V usage is TRBV28 and J usage is TRBJ2-5; D unclear. V was cut by 8 bases and J by 7 bases, with 11 bases left in between. The CDR3 loop spans 11 amino acids. CDR1 MDHEN and CDR2 SYDVKM come from the germline V gene. The CDR3 nucleotides are TGTGCCAGCCTTTTCGCAGGGACCCAGTACTTC. This codes for CASLFAGTQYF.

V and J are TRBV7-2 and TRBJ2-7, with 11 nucleotides matching TRBD2. V was pared by 3 bases and J by 4 bases, with 2 bases of the junction left unmatched. The CDR3 runs 14 residues. The germline CDR1 and CDR2 sequences are SGHTA and FQGNSA. The CDR3 protein is CASSLRTSGYEQYF. In DNA form, the CDR3 reads TGTGCCAGCAGCTTGAGGACTAGCGGGTACGAGCAGTACTTC.

The chain employs TRBV5-6 and TRBJ2-5, with TRBD2 identical over 12 bases. The germline gives CDR1 SGHDT, CDR2 YYEEEE. V trimming: 3 bases; J trimming: 1 base; junction bases outside the gene matches: 4. The CDR3 runs to 16 residues. In DNA, the CDR3 is TGTGCCAGCAGCTCCGGGACTAGCGGGCCCCAAGAGACCCAGTACTTC. It is translated as CASSSGTSGPQETQYF.

V and J are TRBV6-5 and TRBJ2-3, with D possibly called TRBD1 or TRBD2 (6 bases each). From germline, CDR1 is MNHEY and CDR2 SVGAGI. The ends were cut back, 4 bases at V and 1 base at J, with 12 bases in the middle. This CDR3 has 15 amino acids. CDR3 coding DNA: TGTGCCAGCAGTTCCGGGGGCGCGGGCACAGATACGCAGTATTTT. Translating gives CASSSGGAGTDTQYF.

The chain employs TRBV5-1 and TRBJ1-2, with TRBD1 as a possible D gene (5 bases). The V gene lost 4 bases and the J gene lost 7 bases, with 20 bases spanning the gap. Per the germline V gene, CDR1 is SGHRS and CDR2 is YFSETQ. The CDR3 runs 15 residues. The CDR3 loop reads CASSGFVGDSIGYTF. CDR3 nucleotides: TGCGCCAGCAGCGGATTCGTGGGGGACTCTATTGGCTACACCTTC.

This clone appeared once. V and J are TRBV27 and TRBJ1-6; D is ambiguous. Trimming stripped 1 base from V and 1 base from J, with 5 bases between. The CDR3 runs to 15 residues. The germline V gene has CDR1 MNHEY and CDR2 SMNVEV (reference sequence). CDR3 bases: TGTGCCAGCAGTTTATGGGGTTCCTATAATTCACCCCTCCACTTT. It specifies CASSLWGSYNSPLHF.

The J gene is TRBJ1-2, the V gene TRBV6-1, with no clear D. This CDR3 contains 15 residues. Germline V gene data show CDR1 as MNHNS and CDR2 as SASEGT. V was shortened by 1 base and J by 0 bases, with 9 bases between the two germline ends. The CDR3 DNA follows: TGTGCCAGCAGTGAAGGGGTCTGGGCTAACTATGGCTACACCTTC. This codes for CASSEGVWANYGYTF.

The chain combines TRBV3-1 (or the pseudogene TRBV3-2) with TRBJ2-7, with TRBD2 as a possible D gene (6 bases). V lost 4 bases and J lost 2, with 15 bases in between. Germline V gene sequence: CDR1 LGHDT, CDR2 YNNKEL (reference sequence). The CDR3 contains 15 residues. CDR3 region: CASSPGLFNAYEQYF. CDR3 nucleotides: TGTGCCAGCAGCCCAGGACTATTCAACGCCTACGAGCAGTACTTC.

The genes are TRBV18 and TRBJ1-1; a possible D gene is TRBD1 (5 bases). This CDR3 has 14 residues. Germline V gene sequence: CDR1 KGHSH, CDR2 LQKENI. V was cut by 2 bases and J by 4 bases, with 11 bases left in between. The CDR3 loop is CASSPEGMATEAFF. The CDR3 DNA follows: TGTGCCAGCTCACCAGAGGGGATGGCCACTGAAGCTTTCTTT.

This chain connects TRBV2 to TRBJ2-3; D is unresolved. The V and J ends lost 7 bases and 2 bases respectively, with 4 bases between them. The CDR3 is made up of 11 amino acids. Germline V CDR1 and CDR2: SNHLY, FYNNEI. The CDR3 DNA sequence: TGTGCCAGCAAGGACACAGATACGCAGTATTTT. Its protein product is CASKDTDTQYF.

The chain combines TRBV5-1 with TRBJ1-1, with D possibly being TRBD1 (5 bases). The V end lost 6 bases, the J end lost 2 bases, and 17 bases lay between the germline ends. The germline V gene encodes CDR1 SGHRS and CDR2 YFSETQ. The CDR3 spans 15 residues. In nucleotides, the CDR3 is TGCGCCAGCACCACCGGAAGGGGTGGCAACACTGAAGCTTTCTTT. Its translation: CASTTGRGGNTEAFF.

The CDR3 protein is CASSQASGRSRQFF. The CDR3 DNA sequence: TGTGCCAGCAGCCAAGCTAGCGGGAGATCTAGGCAGTTCTTC. The chain recombines TRBV14 with TRBJ2-1, with TRBD2 matching over 10 bases. The germline CDR1 and CDR2 sequences are SGHDN and FVKESK. Trimming took 1 base from V and 12 from J; bases not matched to a gene: 6. This CDR3 contains 14 residues.

The chain employs TRBV6-2 or TRBV6-3 and TRBJ1-1, with 8 bases identical to TRBD1. V trimming: 5 bases; J trimming: 11 bases; junction bases outside the gene matches: 7. In germline, CDR1 is MNHEY, CDR2 SVGEGT. The CDR3 length is 12 residues. Here the CDR3 DNA reads TGTGCCAGCAGTCCAGGGGGCGCGTATGCTTTCTTT. Protein: CASSPGGAYAFF.

V is TRBV9 and J is TRBJ2-3, with D possibly TRBD2 on 6 matching bases. Germline CDR1 and CDR2: SGDLS and YYNGEE. Trimming removed 4 bases from V and 0 bases from J, with 15 bases in between. The CDR3 has 16 amino acids. CDR3 sequence: CASSPATSTSTDTQYF. DNA for the CDR3: TGTGCCAGCAGCCCAGCGACTAGTACTAGCACAGATACGCAGTATTTT.

The rearrangement joins TRBV4-3 to TRBJ1-4; D is unclear. The length of the CDR3 is 17 residues. Germline V gives CDR1 LGHNA, CDR2 YSLEER. V lost 0 bases, J lost 2 bases, and 13 bases lay in between. CDR3 protein: CASSQEVAWSTNEKLFF. CDR3 nucleotide sequence: TGCGCCAGCAGCCAAGAGGTCGCGTGGTCCACTAATGAAAAACTGTTTTTT.

The chain links TRBV11-3 to TRBJ2-5; 8 nucleotides agree with TRBD1. The CDR3 spans 15 residues. Per germline, CDR1 SGHNT and CDR2 YENEEA. J lost 5 bases, V lost 0 bases, and 5 bases had no gene match. In DNA, the CDR3 is TGTGCCAGCAGCTTAGAATCAGGGGGCGGGGAGACCCAGTACTTC. Translation gives CASSLESGGGETQYF. The full variable domain, with the rest looked up from reference TRBV11-3 and TRBJ2-5, is EAGVVQSPRYKIIEKKQPVAFWCNPISGHNTLYWYLQNLGQGPELLIRYENEEAVDDSQLPKDRFSAERLKGVDSTLKIQPAELGDSAVYLCASSLESGGGETQYFGPGTRLLVL.

This chain joins TRBV4-1 and TRBJ2-3; 9 bases line up with TRBD2. Germline V CDR1 and CDR2: MGHRA, YSYEKL. V shed 4 bases and J 0 bases; nucleotides not matched to a gene: 11. This CDR3 comprises 18 residues. The CDR3 is CASSPWGLAGTSTDTQYF. The CDR3 nucleotides are TGCGCCAGCAGCCCCTGGGGGCTAGCGGGAACTAGCACAGATACGCAGTATTTT.

This chain uses TRBV4-3 with TRBJ1-2, with 9 bases matching TRBD1. In germline, CDR1 is LGHNA, CDR2 YSLEER. Germline trimming cut 0 bases from V and 5 bases from J; bases unmatched to any gene: 7. This CDR3 is 16 amino acids long. CDR3 nucleotides: TGCGCCAGCAGCCAAGACCACAGGGGGCAATGGTATGGCTACACCTTC. Its translation: CASSQDHRGQWYGYTF.

The chain employs TRBV5-1 and TRBJ2-6; D is perhaps TRBD1 (6 bases). CDR3 length: 16 residues. Trimming removed 4 bases from V and 0 bases from J, with 11 bases in between. The germline V gene has CDR1 SGHRS and CDR2 YFSETQ. The CDR3 reads CASSRDIISGANVLTF. The CDR3 nucleotides are TGCGCCAGCAGCAGGGACATTATCTCTGGGGCCAACGTCCTGACTTTC.

The gene calls are TRBV3-1 (or the pseudogene TRBV3-2) and TRBJ1-5; no reliable D call. Trimming left V 4 bases short and J 2 bases short, with 9 bases between. The CDR3 is made up of 14 amino acids. Germline V lookup: CDR1 LGHDT, CDR2 YNNKEL (reference sequence). The CDR3 region has the DNA TGTGCCAGCAGCCTAAACCTTGGCAATCAGCCCCAGCATTTT. This encodes CASSLNLGNQPQHF.

The genes are TRBV19 and TRBJ2-7, with D tentatively TRBD2 (7 bases). V was cut by 5 bases and J by 2 bases, with 16 bases left in between. The germline V gene has CDR1 LNHDA and CDR2 SQIVND (reference sequence). This CDR3 has 15 amino acids. This chain's CDR3 is CASSPGGQTTYEQYF. The DNA for the CDR3 is TGTGCCAGTAGTCCCGGGGGGCAGACAACCTACGAGCAGTACTTC. The full variable domain, its missing parts supplied by reference TRBV19 and TRBJ2-7, is DGGITQSPKYLFRKEGQNVTLSCEQNLNHDAMYWYRQDPGQGLRLIYYSQIVNDFQKGDIAEGYSVSREKKESFPLTVTSAQKNPTAFYLCASSPGGQTTYEQYFGPGTRLTVT.

The gene calls are TRBV7-2 and TRBJ1-6; D unresolved. Germline V lookup: CDR1 SGHTA, CDR2 FQGNSA. The CDR3 covers 14 residues. The V end was cut by 1 base, the J end by 8 bases, with 9 bases between. Here the CDR3 DNA reads TGTGCCAGCAGCTTAGTTCTGAGACATTCACCCCTCCACTTT. Its translation is CASSLVLRHSPLHF.

V usage is TRBV28 and J usage is TRBJ1-1; D may be TRBD1 (5 bases). Germline CDR1 MDHEN, CDR2 SYDVKM. The germline V and J ends were trimmed by 5 bases and 6 bases, with 16 bases remaining between them. This CDR3 is built from 14 residues. CDR3 sequence (DNA): TGTGCCAGCAGTCTTACAGGAGGCAAGTCTGAAGCTTTCTTT. This codes for CASSLTGGKSEAFF. The full variable domain, rest sourced from reference TRBV28 and TRBJ1-1, is DVKVTQSSRYLVKRTGEKVFLECVQDMDHENMFWYRQDPGLGLRLIYFSYDVKMKEKGDIPEGYSVSREKKERFSLILESASTNQTSMYLCASSLTGGKSEAFFGQGTRLTVV.

The gene calls are TRBV7-8 and TRBJ2-7; D call uncertain. The CDR3 is 12 amino acids. Germline assignment: CDR1 SGHVS and CDR2 FQNEAQ. V was trimmed by 6 bases and J by 4 bases, leaving 10 bases between them. As DNA, the CDR3 is TGTGCCAGCAGTTTGATGCGATACGAGCAGTACTTC. Translated, it gives CASSLMRYEQYF.